This T cell receptor (beta chain) appears in the sequencing data of a study of blood T cell repertoires in COVID-19. With 4 bases clipped from V and 8 bases from J, the junction kept 7 bases outside the gene matches. The CDR3 spans 16 residues. Germline lookup yields CDR1 KGHDR and CDR2 SFDVKD. Only in-frame clones appear in the TCRdb table, and some are missing; sequencing was by immunoSEQ multiplex PCR. The sample consists of hundreds of thousands of clones, around 84% of them appearing once. The receptor comes from a woman aged 45-59 years who had recovered from COVID-19. The sample taken for sequencing was PBMCs or T cells enriched from blood (not recorded which). The gene calls are TRBV24-1 and TRBJ2-1; 13 nucleotides align to TRBD2. In DNA form, the CDR3 reads TGTGCCACCAGTGACCTGACTAGCGGGAGGTTCGATGAGCAGTTCTTC. The encoded protein is CATSDLTSGRFDEQFF.